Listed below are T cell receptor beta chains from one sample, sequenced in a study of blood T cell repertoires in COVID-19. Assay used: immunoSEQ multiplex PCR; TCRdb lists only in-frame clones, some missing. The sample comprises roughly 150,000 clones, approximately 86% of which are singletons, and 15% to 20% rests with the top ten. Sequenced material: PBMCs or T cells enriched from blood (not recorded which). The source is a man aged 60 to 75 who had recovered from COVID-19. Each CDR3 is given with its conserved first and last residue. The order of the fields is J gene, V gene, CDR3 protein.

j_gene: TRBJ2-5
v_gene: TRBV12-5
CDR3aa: CASGEGSSGWGTQYF

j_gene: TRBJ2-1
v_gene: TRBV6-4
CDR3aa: CASSEAAGGPFRRNEQFF

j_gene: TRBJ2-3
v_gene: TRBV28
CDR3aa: CASSLVGGRIGDTQYF

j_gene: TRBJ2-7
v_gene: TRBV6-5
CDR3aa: CASSRDRASYEQYF

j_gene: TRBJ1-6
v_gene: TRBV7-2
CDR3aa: CASSLGRGRGSPLHF

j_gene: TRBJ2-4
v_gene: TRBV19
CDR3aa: CASSRWGTGGDFNAKNIQYF

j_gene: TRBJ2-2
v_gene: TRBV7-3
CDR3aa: CASSPRSSVTANTGELFF

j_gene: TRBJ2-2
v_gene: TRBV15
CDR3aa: CATSIDRENGELFF

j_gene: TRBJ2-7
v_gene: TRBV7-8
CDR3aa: CASSLGGTGLSEQYF

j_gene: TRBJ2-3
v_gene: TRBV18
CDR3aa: CASSPLRRGVGTDTQYF

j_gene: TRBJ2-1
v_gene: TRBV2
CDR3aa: CASRWDWEVQQFF

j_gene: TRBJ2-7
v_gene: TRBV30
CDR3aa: CAWSPGGVYEQYF

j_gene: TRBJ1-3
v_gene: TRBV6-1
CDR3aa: CASSEQGRAGNTIYF

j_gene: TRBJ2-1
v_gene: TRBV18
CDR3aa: CASSPPYFGDSLNEQFF

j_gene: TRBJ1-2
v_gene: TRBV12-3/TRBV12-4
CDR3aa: CASSFGGVGYTF

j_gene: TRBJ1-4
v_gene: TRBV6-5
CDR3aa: CASRTREGDEKLFF

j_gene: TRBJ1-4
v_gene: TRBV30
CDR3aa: CAGSRPGINEKLFF

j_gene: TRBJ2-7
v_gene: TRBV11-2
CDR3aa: CASSLAGGWDEQYF

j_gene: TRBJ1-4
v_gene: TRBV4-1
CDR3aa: CASSQEGTGGEKLFF

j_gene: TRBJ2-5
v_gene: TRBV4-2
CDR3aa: CASSQDHLAETKETQYF

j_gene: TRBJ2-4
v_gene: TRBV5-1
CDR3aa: CASSLEIAGVKNIQYF

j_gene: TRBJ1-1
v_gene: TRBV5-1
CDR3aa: CASSQDTEAFF

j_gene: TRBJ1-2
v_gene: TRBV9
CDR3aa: CASSEDRAENYGYTF

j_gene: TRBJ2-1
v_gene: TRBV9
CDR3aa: CASSVGATQNNEQFF

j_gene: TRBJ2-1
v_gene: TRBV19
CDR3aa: CASTAGDWDNEQFF

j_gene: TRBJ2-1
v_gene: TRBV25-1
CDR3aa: CASSNRPGGDNEQFF

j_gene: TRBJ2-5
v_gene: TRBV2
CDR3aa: CASSPTGFQETQYF

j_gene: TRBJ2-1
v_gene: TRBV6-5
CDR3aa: CASGGTGPYNEQFF

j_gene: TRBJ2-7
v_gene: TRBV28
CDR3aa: CASFGGSYEQYF

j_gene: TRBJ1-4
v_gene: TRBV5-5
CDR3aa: CASSFLGGQGMEKLFF